This T cell receptor beta chain was identified during a study of OX40 agonist ivuxolimab in advanced cancers. Study overall: In this cohort, patients received ivuxolimab, an agonistic anti-OX40 (CD134) antibody. Recorded diagnoses for dose-escalation patients were hepatocellular carcinoma, melanoma, renal cell or head and neck cancer.

This CDR3 is 19 amino acids long. As concerns this clone: Its antigen is unidentified.

Regarding the study as a whole: The average count of expanded clones was higher among CD8+ T cells than among CD4+.

Sequencing used immunoSEQ multiplex PCR; TCRdb keeps in-frame clones, though not all of them. The profile shows 55,000 to 75,000 clones, around 90% of them singletons. The V call is TRBV21-1, the J call TRBJ2-1. TRBV21-1 is annotated as a pseudogene. This sequence was found in an adult with an advanced solid tumor such as melanoma, head and neck, liver or kidney cancer. The sequencing here drew on CD4+ or CD8+ T cells sorted from blood, taken in a trial of the OX40 agonist ivuxolimab. CDR3 amino acids: CASSKVHRLPRHRYNEQFF. CDR3 DNA sequence: TGTGCCAGCAGCAAAGTACACAGACTCCCGAGGCACCGGTACAATGAGCAGTTCTTC.